A selection of T cell receptor beta chains follows, all from one sample in a study of Ad26.COV2.S vaccination and SARS-CoV-2 variants. Sequenced by immunoSEQ multiplex PCR; TCRdb stores in-frame clones only, minus some. Among about 350,000 clones listed, around nine tenths were seen once. The source was peripheral blood, collected in a trial of Ad26.COV2.S vaccine versus placebo. The receptors shown here come from a person aged 18 to 65 who received the Ad26.COV2.S COVID-19 vaccine or a placebo. Each CDR3 is given with its conserved first and last residue. D genes are given only for firm matches. The size entry is marked missing in some rows and otherwise reads once, few, many or a size class.

size	V	J	D	CDR3	DNA
NA	TRBV7-8	TRBJ2-3	NA	CASSLGVDTQYF	TGTGCCAGCAGCTTAGGGGTGGATACGCAGTATTTT
NA	TRBV18	TRBJ1-2	NA	CASSPLRDGGYTF	TGTGCCAGCTCACCCCTCCGGGACGGCGGCTACACCTTC
NA	TRBV10-2	TRBJ2-7	NA	CASRMGTTYEQYF	TGCGCCAGCAGGATGGGCACCACCTACGAGCAGTACTTC
once	TRBV5-1	TRBJ2-7	NA	CASSLGPGGYEQYF	TGCGCCAGCAGCTTAGGACCTGGGGGCTACGAGCAGTACTTC
once	TRBV14	TRBJ2-1	NA	CASSQFKAVGPYNEQFF	TGTGCCAGCAGCCAATTCAAAGCGGTTGGGCCCTACAATGAGCAGTTCTTC
NA	TRBV27	TRBJ2-2	TRBD1	CASSTGTGIGELFF	TGTGCCAGCAGCACCGGGACAGGGATCGGGGAGCTGTTTTTT
NA	TRBV9	TRBJ1-1	NA	CASSVVSDNTEAFF	TGTGCCAGCAGCGTAGTGAGCGACAACACTGAAGCTTTCTTT
NA	TRBV5-1	TRBJ1-2	TRBD1	CASSRRTGEVPSGYTF	TGCGCCAGCAGCCGGAGGACAGGGGAAGTGCCGAGCGGCTACACCTTC
NA	TRBV2	TRBJ2-7	TRBD1	CASTFFRQGTTYEQYF	TGTGCCAGCACCTTTTTTCGACAGGGAACGACCTACGAGCAGTACTTC
NA	TRBV5-1	TRBJ1-4	TRBD1	CASSSYGTGNEKLFF	TGCGCCAGCAGCTCTTATGGGACAGGGAATGAAAAACTGTTTTTT
once	TRBV19	TRBJ1-2	NA	CASSLKAGAYGYTF	TGTGCCAGTAGCTTAAAAGCAGGGGCCTATGGCTACACCTTC
NA	TRBV7-9	TRBJ2-7	TRBD2	CAITRGLSGLAREQYF	TGTGCCATTACCAGGGGCTTGAGCGGACTAGCTCGCGAGCAGTACTTC
NA	TRBV12-3/TRBV12-4	TRBJ2-1	NA	CASSGISYNEQFF	TGTGCCAGCAGTGGCATCTCCTACAATGAGCAGTTCTTC
NA	TRBV29-1	TRBJ1-4	NA	CSVGLGGEKLFF	TGCAGCGTTGGCCTCGGTGGGGAAAAACTGTTTTTT
NA	TRBV7-2	TRBJ1-5	NA	CASSLGQSNQPQHF	TGTGCCAGCAGCTTAGGACAGAGCAATCAGCCCCAGCATTTT
NA	TRBV11-2	TRBJ1-2	NA	CASSSGAGHYGYTF	TGTGCCAGCAGCTCCGGGGCGGGGCACTATGGCTACACCTTC
NA	TRBV10-1	TRBJ2-7	NA	CASSAVFAEACEQYF	TGTGCCAGCAGTGCCGTTTTTGCGGAAGCCTGCGAGCAGTACTTC
NA	TRBV7-2	TRBJ1-2	TRBD1	CASSVPGQGAAGYTF	TGTGCCAGCAGCGTCCCGGGACAGGGGGCGGCTGGCTACACCTTC
once	TRBV4-3	TRBJ2-7	NA	CASSQGRGDYEQYF	TGCGCCAGCAGCCAAGGACGGGGAGACTACGAGCAGTACTTC
NA	TRBV3-1/TRBV3-2	TRBJ2-3	NA	CASSQTDTQYF	TGTGCCAGCAGCCAAACAGATACGCAGTATTTT
NA	TRBV29-1	TRBJ1-2	NA	CSVEVGRYSGYTF	TGCAGCGTTGAAGTGGGCCGCTATAGCGGCTACACCTTC
NA	TRBV3-1/TRBV3-2	TRBJ2-7	TRBD2	CASSQDRLAGVYEQYF	TGTGCCAGCAGCCAAGATCGGCTAGCGGGGGTCTACGAGCAGTACTTC
NA	TRBV14	TRBJ1-5	NA	CASSQAGEGNQPQHF	TGTGCCAGCAGCCAAGCTGGAGAGGGGAATCAGCCCCAGCATTTT
NA	TRBV19	TRBJ2-5	NA	CASSIMGRQETQYF	TGTGCCAGTAGTATCATGGGCAGGCAAGAGACCCAGTACTTC
NA	TRBV14	TRBJ2-3	TRBD2	CASSQFSGSRYTQYF	TGTGCCAGCAGCCAATTTAGCGGGAGTAGGTATACGCAGTATTTT
NA	TRBV5-4	TRBJ2-3	NA	CASSLAPDSTDTQYF	TGTGCCAGCAGCCTAGCGCCCGATAGCACAGATACGCAGTATTTT
once	TRBV28	TRBJ1-6	NA	CASSPRGFSYNSPLHF	TGTGCCAGCAGTCCCAGGGGATTCTCCTATAATTCACCCCTCCACTTT
once	TRBV27	TRBJ1-1	NA	CASSFGLAGTEAFF	TGTGCCAGCAGTTTCGGCCTCGCCGGCACTGAAGCTTTCTTT
NA	TRBV7-2	TRBJ2-2	TRBD2	CASSFGLAGGTTGELFF	TGTGCCAGCAGCTTCGGACTAGCGGGGGGTACAACCGGGGAGCTGTTTTTT
NA	TRBV30	TRBJ1-1	NA	CAWSVWVDAEAFF	TGTGCCTGGAGTGTATGGGTCGACGCTGAAGCTTTCTTT
NA	TRBV19	TRBJ2-1	NA	CASKWGESEHEQFF	TGTGCCAGTAAATGGGGGGAGAGCGAACATGAGCAGTTCTTC
NA	TRBV3-1/TRBV3-2	TRBJ2-3	TRBD1	CASSLPGQGPSTDTQYF	TGTGCCAGCAGCCTCCCGGGACAGGGCCCCTCCACAGATACGCAGTATTTT
NA	TRBV9	TRBJ1-1	NA	CASSANYRVGTEAFF	TGTGCCAGCAGCGCGAATTACAGGGTCGGGACTGAAGCTTTCTTT
NA	TRBV28	TRBJ1-2	NA	CASSLVFNNNYGYTF	TGTGCCAGCAGTTTGGTTTTTAACAACAACTATGGCTACACCTTC
NA	TRBV2	TRBJ1-6	NA	CASSTQPLNSPLHF	TGTGCCAGCAGTACACAGCCACTCAATTCACCCCTCCACTTT
NA	TRBV6-5	TRBJ2-3	NA	CASSFNVEGTDTQYF	TGTGCCAGCAGTTTTAACGTGGAGGGCACAGATACGCAGTATTTT
NA	TRBV27	TRBJ1-6	TRBD1	CASRGGQAHNSPLHF	TGTGCCAGCAGGGGCGGACAGGCTCATAATTCACCCCTCCACTTT
NA	TRBV5-4	TRBJ2-7	NA	CASSLAGQLISGEQYF	TGTGCCAGCAGCTTGGCAGGGCAATTAATATCTGGCGAGCAGTACTTC
NA	TRBV28	TRBJ1-6	NA	CASSGSNTLHF	TGTGCCAGCAGTGGGTCTAATACCCTCCACTTT
NA	TRBV12-3/TRBV12-4	TRBJ2-7	NA	CASSQSYEQYF	TGTGCCAGCAGTCAGTCCTACGAGCAGTACTTC
NA	TRBV7-9	TRBJ2-1	NA	CASSLASGYNEQFF	TGTGCCAGCAGCTTAGCGTCAGGGTACAATGAGCAGTTCTTC
NA	TRBV5-6	TRBJ1-6	NA	CASSLGTGTNSPLHF	TGTGCCAGCAGCTTGGGCACGGGCACTAATTCACCCCTCCACTTT
NA	TRBV24-1	TRBJ2-7	TRBD1	CAILDRDDGYEQYF	TGTGCCATTTTGGACAGGGACGACGGCTACGAGCAGTACTTC
once	TRBV5-4	TRBJ2-2	NA	CASSSEPIRHGELFF	TGTGCCAGCAGCTCCGAACCTATTAGGCACGGGGAGCTGTTTTTT
once	TRBV10-3	TRBJ1-3	NA	CAISAAGGIGSGNTIYF	TGTGCCATCAGTGCGGCGGGGGGGATTGGGTCTGGAAACACCATATATTTT
NA	TRBV4-3	TRBJ2-2	NA	CASSQDGGPGGELFF	TGCGCCAGCAGCCAAGATGGGGGCCCCGGCGGGGAGCTGTTTTTT
NA	TRBV12-3/TRBV12-4	TRBJ2-4	NA	CASTIQSENIQYF	TGTGCCAGCACCATTCAATCGGAAAACATTCAGTACTTC
NA	TRBV11-3	TRBJ2-1	NA	CASSQLGANEQFF	TGTGCCAGCAGCCAACTGGGCGCTAATGAGCAGTTCTTC
NA	TRBV7-9	TRBJ1-1	TRBD1	CASSLTGGNTEAFF	TGTGCCAGCAGCCTAACAGGGGGGAACACTGAAGCTTTCTTT
many	TRBV2	TRBJ2-7	NA	CASSVAGSYEQYF	TGTGCCAGCAGTGTTGCAGGGTCCTACGAGCAGTACTTC
NA	TRBV7-2	TRBJ2-1	NA	CASSLVQTNYNEQFF	TGTGCCAGCAGCTTAGTACAGACTAATTACAATGAGCAGTTCTTC
NA	TRBV6-2/TRBV6-3	TRBJ1-1	NA	CASSLNGDEAFF	TGTGCCAGCAGTTTAAACGGTGATGAAGCTTTCTTT
NA	TRBV29-1	TRBJ1-1	NA	CSARKGGTEAFF	TGCAGCGCCCGAAAAGGGGGAACTGAAGCTTTCTTT
NA	TRBV7-2	TRBJ1-1	NA	CASSTWVGTEAFF	TGTGCCAGCAGCACGTGGGTCGGGACTGAAGCTTTCTTT
NA	TRBV2	TRBJ1-6	NA	CASRTEANSPLHF	TGTGCCAGCCGGACGGAGGCTAATTCACCCCTCCACTTT
NA	TRBV3-1/TRBV3-2	TRBJ2-5	NA	CASSVTPVGTQYF	TGTGCCAGCAGCGTGACACCGGTAGGGACCCAGTACTTC
few	TRBV27	TRBJ1-5	NA	CASSLGGVNQPQHF	TGTGCCAGCAGTTTAGGTGGGGTCAATCAGCCCCAGCATTTT
few	TRBV19	TRBJ1-2	NA	CASSSNSIVHGYTF	TGTGCCAGTAGTAGTAACAGTATTGTCCATGGCTACACCTTC
NA	TRBV5-1	TRBJ1-2	TRBD1	CASSLERGLKGYTF	TGCGCCAGCAGCTTGGAAAGGGGGCTAAAGGGCTACACCTTC
NA	TRBV7-2	TRBJ2-2	TRBD1	CASSQGQGTGELFF	TGTGCCAGCAGCCAAGGACAGGGGACCGGGGAGCTGTTTTTT